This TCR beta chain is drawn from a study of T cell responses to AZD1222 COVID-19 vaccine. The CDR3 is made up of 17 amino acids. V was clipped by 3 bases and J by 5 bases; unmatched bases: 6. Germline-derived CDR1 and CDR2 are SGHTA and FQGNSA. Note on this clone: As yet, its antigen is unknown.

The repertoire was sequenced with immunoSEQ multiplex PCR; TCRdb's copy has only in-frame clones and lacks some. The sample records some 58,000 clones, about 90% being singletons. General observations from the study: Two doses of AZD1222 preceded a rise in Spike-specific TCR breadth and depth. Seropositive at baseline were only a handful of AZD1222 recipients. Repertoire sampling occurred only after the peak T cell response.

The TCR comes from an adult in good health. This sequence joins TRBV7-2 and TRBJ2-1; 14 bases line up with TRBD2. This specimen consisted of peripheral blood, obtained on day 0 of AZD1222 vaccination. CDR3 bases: TGTGCCAGCAGCTTCGGACTAGCGGGAGGAATTGACAATGAGCAGTTCTTC. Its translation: CASSFGLAGGIDNEQFF.